A single sample is the source of the 9 T cell receptor beta chains below, sequenced in a study of tumor-infiltrating lymphocytes in primary liver carcinoma (dated by TCRdb to 2016 to 2017). TCRdb records Illumina HiSeq 2500 as the sequencer. TCRbeta-specific cDNA was reverse-transcribed from 500 ng total RNA using a constant-region primer and ProtoScript II reverse transcriptase. Construction of the TCRbeta libraries relied on three nested rounds of multiplex PCR, following a slightly modified ARM-PCR procedure. Each of the first two PCR rounds ran for about 10 cycles and used multiplex TRBV1-TRBV30 forward primers together with a Cbeta reverse primer. The public reads were run again by TCRdb, first through fastp at Q25 and then through MiXCR, and only productive beta chains were kept. Every distinct CDR3 protein forms one entry, paired with its most common genes and DNA. This sample is represented by 40,000 to 55,000 distinct CDR3 sequences; 65% to 80% of them were singletons. In total, the top ten clones hold approximately 31% of the sample.

Total RNA and DNA were co-extracted without cell sorting from around 20-30 mg of bulk tissue using the AllPrep DNA/RNA mini kit. Sequences were obtained from liver tumor tissue from sampling region 5. Taken with the paper, the label for cell subset or site translates to: tumor region T5, tumor centre. These receptors were collected from a man aged 35 to 55 with primary liver carcinoma and hepatitis B virus infection.

As concerns this clonotype: This may arise from a read error, as a much more abundant clone is one base away. The J gene is TRBJ2-3, the V gene TRBV5-8, with D unresolved. Germline V CDR1 and CDR2: SGHTS, YDEGEE. This CDR3 is built from 15 residues. The CDR3 sequence is CAGSFISTNTDTQYF. The CDR3 DNA sequence: TGTGCCGGCAGCTTTATTTCCACTAACACAGATACGCAGTATTTT.

On this clonotype itself: At one boundary the junction diverges from the germline segment, which might be a read error. The chain employs TRBV6-2 or TRBV6-3 and TRBJ1-5; D is undetermined. CDR3 size: 16 residues. Germline values: CDR1 MNHEY, CDR2 SVGEGT. This CDR3 reads CASSFDPAWDNQPQHF. The CDR3 DNA reads as TGTGCCAGTAGTTTTGATCCAGCCTGGGACAATCAGCCCCAGCATTTT.

In regard to this clonotype: One junction end does not reproduce the germline sequence, and a read error may be involved. The chain combines TRBV4-1 with TRBJ2-7, with D possibly TRBD2 on 6 matching bases. Germline values: CDR1 MGHRA, CDR2 YSYEKL. CDR3 length equals 15 residues. The CDR3 protein is CASSQDHRGRYEQYF. The CDR3, as DNA: TGCGCTAGCAGCCAAGATCACAGAGGGAGGTACGAGCAGTACTTC.

On this clonotype itself: The junction does not match germline at one end; this may be a read error. The chain carries TRBV4-1 and TRBJ2-5, with D unclear. Germline assignment: CDR1 MGHRA and CDR2 YSYEKL. CDR3 length equals 18 residues. In DNA, the CDR3 is TGCGTCAGCAGCCAAGATCCTTCCCGGCTCCGATCGCAAGAGACCCAGTACTTC. Translation gives CVSSQDPSRLRSQETQYF.

Remarks on this clonotype: Germline and junction disagree at one end, which may indicate a read error. This chain uses TRBV11-2 with TRBJ2-6; D tentatively reads TRBD1 or TRBD2 (5 bases each). The CDR3 has 16 residues. The germline CDR1 and CDR2 sequences are SGHAT and FQNNGV. The CDR3 coding sequence is TGTGCCAGCAGTTTATCGCGTGGAAGAGGGGCCAACGTCCTGGCTTTC. This sequence encodes CASSLSRGRGANVLAF.

There are a few counts of this clonotype. The V and J genes are TRBV4-2 and TRBJ2-7, with TRBD2 matching 10 bases. The germline V gene encodes CDR1 LGHNA and CDR2 YNFKEQ. J lost 12 bases, V lost 1 base, and 12 bases had no gene match. The CDR3 loop spans 15 amino acids. DNA of the CDR3: TGTGCCAGCAGCCAAGCGATAACTAGCGGGACCGGGCGGTACTTC. This translates into CASSQAITSGTGRYF.

Concerning this clonotype itself: A clone one base away is much larger, so this may be a read error. The CDR3 does not end in the conserved phenylalanine or tryptophan, so this is likely a read error. This chain joins TRBV6-4 and TRBJ2-1; the D gene is possibly TRBD1 (5 bases). The germline V gene encodes CDR1 MRHNA and CDR2 SNTAGT. CDR3 length: 13 residues. Trimming left V 0 bases short and J 5 bases short, with 5 bases between. CDR3 sequence: CASSDSDNNEQFL. The CDR3 region has the DNA TGTGCCAGCAGTGACTCGGACAACAATGAGCAGTTCTTA.

This clonotype has more than one count but fewer than ten. It may be a read error: a sequence one base away is much more abundant. Since no conserved phenylalanine or tryptophan closes the CDR3, a read error is the likely cause. The chain joins TRBV6-1 to TRBJ2-7; no firm D call. The CDR3 consists of 12 residues. Germline V gives CDR1 MNHNS, CDR2 SASEGT. The V gene lost 2 bases and the J gene lost 4 bases, with 6 bases spanning the gap. The CDR3 sequence is CASSELRYEQYS. The DNA of the CDR3 is TGTGCCAGCAGTGAACTCAGGTACGAGCAGTACTCC.

This clonotype counts as medium-sized. The genes are TRBV14 and TRBJ2-1; 8 positions match TRBD2. This CDR3 has 20 residues. The V gene end was trimmed by 0 bases and the J gene end by 8 bases; junction bases not matched to a gene: 21. In germline, CDR1 is SGHDN, CDR2 FVKESK. The DNA of the CDR3 is TGTGCCAGCAGCCAAGACACCGGGTCAGGTCGGAGTCAGCGGGGGTATGAGCAGTTCTTC. Translated: CASSQDTGSGRSQRGYEQFF. Full variable domain (missing parts from reference TRBV14 and TRBJ2-1): EAGVTQFPSHSVIEKGQTVTLRCDPISGHDNLYWYRRVMGKEIKFLLHFVKESKQDESGMPNNRFLAERTGGTYSTLKVQPAELEDSGVYFCASSQDTGSGRSQRGYEQFFGPGTRLTVL.